Given below is one TCR beta chain in context. With a J-beta primer mix and a sample-barcoded 5' primer, a second PCR ran about 6 to 11 cycles. Each CDR3 protein gets one entry after TCRdb re-called the 5' RACE reads with MiXCR. This sample has fewer than 700,000 distinct CDR3 sequences; around 43% occur once, and the top ten carry around 32%. The sample belongs to a study of blood T cells in healthy people across ages. J gave up 0 bases and V 1 base, and 4 bases lay outside the gene matches. This CDR3 is 15 amino acids long. In germline, CDR1 is DFQATT, CDR2 SNEGSKA (reference sequence). The specimen was blood. V is TRBV20-1 and J is TRBJ2-7, with 9 bases lining up with TRBD2. This clonotype was obtained from a man older than 75 in good health. CDR3 amino acids: CSARVSSGTSYEQYF. CDR3 DNA: TGCAGTGCTAGAGTGTCTAGCGGGACCTCCTACGAGCAGTACTTC.